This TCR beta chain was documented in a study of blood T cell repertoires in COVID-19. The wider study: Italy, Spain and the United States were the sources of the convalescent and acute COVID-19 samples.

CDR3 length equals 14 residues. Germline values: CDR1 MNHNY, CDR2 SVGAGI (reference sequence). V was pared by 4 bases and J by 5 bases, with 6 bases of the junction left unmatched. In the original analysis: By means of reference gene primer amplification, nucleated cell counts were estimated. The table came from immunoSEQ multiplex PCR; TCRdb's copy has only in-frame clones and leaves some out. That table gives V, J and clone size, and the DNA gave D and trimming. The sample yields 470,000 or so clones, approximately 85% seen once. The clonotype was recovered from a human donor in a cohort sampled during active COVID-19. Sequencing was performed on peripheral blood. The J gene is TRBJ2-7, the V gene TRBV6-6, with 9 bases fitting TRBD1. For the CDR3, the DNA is TGTGCCAGCAGTTCACGACAGGGGGTTGACGAGCAGTACTTC. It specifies CASSSRQGVDEQYF.